This T cell receptor beta chain was sequenced in a study of blood T cell repertoires in COVID-19. Across the whole study: Italy, Spain and the United States were the sources of the convalescent and acute COVID-19 samples. T cells, B-cell-depleted T cells, or PBMCs supplied cDNA or gDNA.

The V and J ends lost 3 bases and 6 bases respectively, with 16 bases between them. Per the germline V gene, CDR1 is SGDLS and CDR2 is YYNGEE. CDR3 length: 15 residues. In the original analysis: Amplification with reference gene primers provided the estimates of nucleated cell counts. This table comes from immunoSEQ multiplex PCR, and its TCRdb copy is limited to in-frame clones, with some not included. V and J calls and clone size are given by that table; D and trimming were obtained from the DNA. The sample holds around 130,000 clones, 75% to 90% seen once. The sequence was collected from a human donor in a cohort sampled during active COVID-19. The sample was peripheral blood. The chain combines TRBV9 with TRBJ2-1; a possible D gene is TRBD2 (6 bases). Here the CDR3 reads CASSAFLASANEQFF. The CDR3 nucleotides read TGTGCCAGCAGCGCATTCCTAGCGTCGGCCAATGAGCAGTTCTTC.